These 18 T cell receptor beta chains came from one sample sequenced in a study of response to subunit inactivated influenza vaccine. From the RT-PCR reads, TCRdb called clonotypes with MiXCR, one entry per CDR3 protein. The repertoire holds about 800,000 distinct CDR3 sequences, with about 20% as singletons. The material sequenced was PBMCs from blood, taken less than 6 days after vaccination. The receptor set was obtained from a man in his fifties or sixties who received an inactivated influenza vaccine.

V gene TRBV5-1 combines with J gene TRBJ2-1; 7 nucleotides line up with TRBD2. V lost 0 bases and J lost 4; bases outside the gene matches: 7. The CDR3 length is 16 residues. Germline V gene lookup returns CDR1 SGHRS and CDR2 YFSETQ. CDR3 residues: CASSLDEGGRYNEQFF. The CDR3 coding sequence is TGCGCCAGCAGCTTGGACGAGGGCGGGAGATACAATGAGCAGTTCTTC.

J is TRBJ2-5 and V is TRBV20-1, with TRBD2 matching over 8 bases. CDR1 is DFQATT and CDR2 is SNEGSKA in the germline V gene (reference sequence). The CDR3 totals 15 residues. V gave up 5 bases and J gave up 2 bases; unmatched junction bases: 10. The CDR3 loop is CSALSGSIPQETQYF. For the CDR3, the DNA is TGCAGTGCTTTAAGCGGGAGTATCCCACAAGAGACCCAGTACTTC.

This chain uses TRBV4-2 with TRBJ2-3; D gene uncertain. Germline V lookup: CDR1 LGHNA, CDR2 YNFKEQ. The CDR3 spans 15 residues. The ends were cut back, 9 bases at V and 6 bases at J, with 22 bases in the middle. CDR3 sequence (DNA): TGTGCCAGACTTCTTACCCCTGGTCATACGGATACGCAGTATTTT. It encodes CARLLTPGHTDTQYF.

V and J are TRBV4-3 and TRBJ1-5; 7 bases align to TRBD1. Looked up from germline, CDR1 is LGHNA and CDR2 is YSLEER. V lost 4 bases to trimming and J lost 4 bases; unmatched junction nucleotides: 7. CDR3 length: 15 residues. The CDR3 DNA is TGCGCCAGCAGCCGGTATACAGGGGAAAATCAGCCCCAGCATTTT. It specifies CASSRYTGENQPQHF.

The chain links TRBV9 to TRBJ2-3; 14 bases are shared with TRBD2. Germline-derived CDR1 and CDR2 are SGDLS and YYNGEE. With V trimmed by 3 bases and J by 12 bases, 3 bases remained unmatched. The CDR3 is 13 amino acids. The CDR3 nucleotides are TGTGCCAGCAGCGCCGGGACTAGCGGGAGTCAGTATTTT. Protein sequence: CASSAGTSGSQYF.

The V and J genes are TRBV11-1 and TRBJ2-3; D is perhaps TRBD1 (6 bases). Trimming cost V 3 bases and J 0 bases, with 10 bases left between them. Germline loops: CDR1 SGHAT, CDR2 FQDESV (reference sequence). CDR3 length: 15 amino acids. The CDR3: CASSLGAFSTDTQYF. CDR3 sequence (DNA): TGTGCCAGCAGCTTGGGGGCCTTCAGCACAGATACGCAGTATTTT.

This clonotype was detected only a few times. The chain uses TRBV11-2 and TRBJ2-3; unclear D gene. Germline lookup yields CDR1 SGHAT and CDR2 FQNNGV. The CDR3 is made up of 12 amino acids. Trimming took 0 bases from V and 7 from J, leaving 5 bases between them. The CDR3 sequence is CASSLEGNTQYF. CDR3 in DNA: TGTGCCAGCAGCTTAGAGGGGAATACGCAGTATTTT.

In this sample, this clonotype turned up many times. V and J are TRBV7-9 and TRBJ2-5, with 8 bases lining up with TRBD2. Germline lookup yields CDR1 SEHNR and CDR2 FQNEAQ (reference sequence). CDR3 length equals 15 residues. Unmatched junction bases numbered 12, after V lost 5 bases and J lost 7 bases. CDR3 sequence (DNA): TGTGCCAGCAGCCTTAGCGGGACACAAGTTGGGACCCAGTACTTC. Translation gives CASSLSGTQVGTQYF. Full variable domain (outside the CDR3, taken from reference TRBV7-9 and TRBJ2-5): DTGVSQNPRHKITKRGQNVTFRCDPISEHNRLYWYRQTLGQGPEFLTYFQNEAQLEKSRLLSDRFSAERPKGSFSTLEIQRTEQGDSAMYLCASSLSGTQVGTQYFGPGTRLLVL.

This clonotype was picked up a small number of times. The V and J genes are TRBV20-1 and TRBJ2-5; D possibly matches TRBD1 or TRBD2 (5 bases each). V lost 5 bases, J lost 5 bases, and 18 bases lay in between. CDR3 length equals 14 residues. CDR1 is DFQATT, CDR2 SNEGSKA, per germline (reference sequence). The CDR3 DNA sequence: TGCAGTGCTTCCCTGGGGGACGGTAGGGAGACCCAGTACTTC. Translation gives CSASLGDGRETQYF.

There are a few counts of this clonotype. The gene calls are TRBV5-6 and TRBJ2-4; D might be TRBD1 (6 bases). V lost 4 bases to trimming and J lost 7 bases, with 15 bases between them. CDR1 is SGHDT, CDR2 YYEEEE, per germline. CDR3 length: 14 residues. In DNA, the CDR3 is TGTGCCAGCAGCCCTCATAGGCAGGGGAACATTCAGTACTTC. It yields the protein CASSPHRQGNIQYF.

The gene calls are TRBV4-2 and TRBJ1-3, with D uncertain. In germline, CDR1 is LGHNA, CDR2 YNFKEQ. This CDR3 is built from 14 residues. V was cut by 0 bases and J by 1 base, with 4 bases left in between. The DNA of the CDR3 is TGTGCCAGCAGCCAAGAAGGGTCTGGAAACACCATATATTTT. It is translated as CASSQEGSGNTIYF.

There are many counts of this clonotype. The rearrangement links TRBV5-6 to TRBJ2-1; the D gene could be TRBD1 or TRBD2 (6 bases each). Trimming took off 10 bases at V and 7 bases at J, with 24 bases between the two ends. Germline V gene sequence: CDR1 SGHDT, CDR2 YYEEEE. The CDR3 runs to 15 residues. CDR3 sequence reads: CAYSRMGGAGNEQFF. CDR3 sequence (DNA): TGTGCCTACAGCAGAATGGGGGGCGCGGGGAATGAGCAGTTCTTC.

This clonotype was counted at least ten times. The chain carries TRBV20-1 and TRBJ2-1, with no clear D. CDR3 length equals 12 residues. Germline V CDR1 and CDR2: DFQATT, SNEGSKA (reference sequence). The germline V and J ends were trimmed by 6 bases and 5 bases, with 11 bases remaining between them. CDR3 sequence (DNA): TGCAGTGCCCCCGGGCCCCACAATGAGCAGTTCTTC. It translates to CSAPGPHNEQFF.

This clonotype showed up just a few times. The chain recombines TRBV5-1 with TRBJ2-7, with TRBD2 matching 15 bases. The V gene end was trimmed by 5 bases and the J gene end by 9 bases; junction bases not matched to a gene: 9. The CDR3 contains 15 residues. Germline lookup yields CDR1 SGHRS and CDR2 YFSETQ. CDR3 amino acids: CASRPDPGLAGGQYF. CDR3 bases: TGCGCCAGCAGACCCGATCCGGGACTAGCGGGGGGGCAGTACTTC. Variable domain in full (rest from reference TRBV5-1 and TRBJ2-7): KAGVTQTPRYLIKTRGQQVTLSCSPISGHRSVSWYQQTPGQGLQFLFEYFSETQRNKGNFPGRFSGRQFSNSRSEMNVSTLELGDSALYLCASRPDPGLAGGQYFGPGTRLTVT.

The chain's CDR3 is CATSLSSPLHF. The CDR3 nucleotides read TGTGCCACCAGTCTTAGTTCACCCCTCCACTTT. This chain links TRBV24-1 with TRBJ1-6; D is unresolved. V was cut by 6 bases and J by 9 bases, with 5 bases left in between. Germline CDR1 reads KGHDR; CDR2 reads SFDVKD. The CDR3 totals 11 residues.

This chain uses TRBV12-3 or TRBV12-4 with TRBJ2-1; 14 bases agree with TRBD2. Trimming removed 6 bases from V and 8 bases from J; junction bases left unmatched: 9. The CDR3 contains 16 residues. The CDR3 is CASSTTSGGDFDEQFF. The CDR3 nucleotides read TGTGCCAGCAGCACGACTAGCGGGGGGGATTTTGATGAGCAGTTCTTC.

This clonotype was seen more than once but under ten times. CDR3 sequence: CSARDRSGNQETQYF. The CDR3 bases are TGCAGTGCTAGAGATCGGTCCGGAAACCAAGAGACCCAGTACTTC. The chain has TRBV20-1 and TRBJ2-5; the D is unclear. The CDR3 consists of 15 residues. V was trimmed by 0 bases and J by 0 bases, leaving 11 bases between them. Per the germline V gene, CDR1 is DFQATT and CDR2 is SNEGSKA (reference sequence).

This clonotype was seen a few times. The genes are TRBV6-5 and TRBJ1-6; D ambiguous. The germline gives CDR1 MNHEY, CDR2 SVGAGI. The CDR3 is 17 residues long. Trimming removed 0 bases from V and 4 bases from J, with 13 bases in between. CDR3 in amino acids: CASSYSTRNLYNSPLHF. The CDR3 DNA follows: TGTGCCAGCAGTTACTCTACACGGAATTTATATAATTCACCCCTCCACTTT.